This TCR beta chain was recorded in a study of human T cells and chemical hapten exposure. This clonotype was recorded a few times. Its antigen is not known. General observations from the study: Controls had significantly fewer large CDR3 similarity clusters than were formed by expanded TCRs.

Attachment of unique molecular identifiers to individual cDNA molecules was performed in the library. TCRdb fed the RACE reads into MiXCR, producing one record per CDR3 protein. This table has about 85,000 distinct CDR3 sequences, about 8.5% appearing once. Time point indicated: pre-sensitization, week 0. The treatment denotes: therapeutic diphenylcyclopropenone sensitization with weekly scalp DPC. The CDR3 length is 17 residues. CDR1 is SQVTM and CDR2 is ANQGSEA in the germline V gene. J was trimmed by 3 bases and V by 3 bases; bases with no gene match: 15. The chain links TRBV29-1 to TRBJ2-7; the match to TRBD1 covers 9 bases. This receptor was obtained from a man aged 40-49 years with alopecia areata. Some clones in this sample may be carry-over from other donors' samples. The source material was whole blood, sampled in connection with sensitization to the hapten diphenylcyclopropenone (DPC). The CDR3 here is CSVEKPAGTGSIYEQYF. The CDR3 DNA reads as TGCAGCGTTGAGAAACCCGCCGGGACAGGGTCCATCTACGAGCAGTACTTC.